These T cell receptor beta chains were read from a single sample in a study of human T cells and chemical hapten exposure. TCRdb used MiXCR to reprocess the RACE reads, holding one entry per CDR3 protein. The table lists tens of thousands of distinct CDR3 sequences, around 7% of them singletons. Sequenced here: whole blood, sampled in connection with sensitization to the hapten diphenylcyclopropenone (DPC). The receptors originated from a woman aged 30 to 39 with alopecia areata. Some clones in this sample may be carry-over from other donors' samples. CDR3s include the opening cysteine and the closing phenylalanine or tryptophan. D genes are given only for firm matches. The size of a clone is reported for some rows only, either as once, few or many, or as a class for expanded clones.

CDR3 | DNA | V | size | J | length | D
CSVESTSTDTQYF | TGCAGCGTTGAATCCACAAGCACAGATACGCAGTATTTT | TRBV29-1 | many | TRBJ2-3 | 13 | .
CASSLPGQVVEAFF | TGTGCCAGCAGTCTCCCAGGACAGGTTGTTGAAGCTTTCTTT | TRBV12-3/TRBV12-4 | few | TRBJ1-1 | 14 | TRBD1
CASSLAGSPQYF | TGCGCCAGCAGCTTGGCCGGGAGTCCCCAGTACTTC | TRBV5-1 | many | TRBJ2-5 | 12 | .
CAIVKGEAGVEAFF | TGTGCCATCGTAAAAGGGGAGGCTGGGGTGGAAGCTTTCTTT | TRBV10-3 | . | TRBJ1-1 | 14 | .
CASSYGAGRSPQHF | TGTGCCAGCAGTTACGGGGCAGGGAGATCACCCCAGCATTTT | TRBV6-5 | many | TRBJ1-5 | 14 | .
CASSPSRDRDNEQFF | TGTGCCAGCAGCCCGTCCCGGGACAGGGACAATGAGCAGTTCTTC | TRBV9 | many | TRBJ2-1 | 15 | TRBD1
CASSLRKGGEKLFF | TGTGCCAGCAGTTTAAGGAAGGGTGGAGAAAAACTGTTTTTT | TRBV12-3/TRBV12-4 | many | TRBJ1-4 | 14 | .
CASSLVPAKFQETQYF | TGTGCCAGCAGCTTAGTTCCAGCCAAATTCCAAGAGACCCAGTACTTC | TRBV7-9 | many | TRBJ2-5 | 16 | .
CASSLEASAKNIQYF | TGTGCCAGCAGCTTAGAAGCGTCAGCCAAAAACATTCAGTACTTC | TRBV7-9 | few | TRBJ2-4 | 15 | .
CAISESGFRANVLTF | TGTGCCATCAGTGAATCGGGGTTTCGGGCCAACGTCCTGACTTTC | TRBV10-3 | many | TRBJ2-6 | 15 | .
CASSEGVGATDTQYF | TGTGCCAGCAGTGAAGGGGTCGGGGCCACAGATACGCAGTATTTT | TRBV2 | many | TRBJ2-3 | 15 | .
CASSRDRRNYGYTF | TGTGCCAGCTCCCGGGACAGGAGAAACTATGGCTACACCTTC | TRBV6-1 | . | TRBJ1-2 | 14 | TRBD1
CASSFVETHNEQFF | TGTGCCAGCAGCTTTGTAGAGACACACAATGAGCAGTTCTTC | TRBV7-9 | many | TRBJ2-1 | 14 | .
CASSQDLGTVTQYF | TGTGCCAGCAGCCAAGATCTTGGAACCGTTACGCAGTATTTT | TRBV4-2 | many | TRBJ2-3 | 14 | .
CASSEALRQGEAFF | TGTGCCAGCAGTGAAGCTCTTAGACAGGGTGAAGCTTTCTTT | TRBV2 | many | TRBJ1-1 | 14 | TRBD1
CASMTGLGGPKNIQYF | TGTGCCAGTATGACAGGATTAGGGGGGCCCAAAAACATTCAGTACTTC | TRBV19 | many | TRBJ2-4 | 16 | .
CASSYRAGAADGFF | TGTGCCAGCAGTTACCGGGCGGGGGCAGCCGACGGGTTCTTC | TRBV6-6 | many | TRBJ2-1 | 14 | .
CASSLVGARDTEAFF | TGTGCCAGCAGCTTGGTGGGGGCGCGAGACACTGAAGCTTTCTTT | TRBV7-9 | many | TRBJ1-1 | 15 | .
CASSSEVMNTEAFF | TGTGCCAGCAGTTCGGAAGTCATGAACACTGAAGCTTTCTTT | TRBV6-5 | few | TRBJ1-1 | 14 | .
CASSQAGRVRANVLTF | TGTGCCAGCAGCCAGGCGGGCAGGGTTCGAGCCAACGTCCTGACTTTC | TRBV7-2 | many | TRBJ2-6 | 16 | .
CSARDLTGAGTEAFF | TGCAGTGCTAGAGATCTTACGGGGGCGGGCACTGAAGCTTTCTTT | TRBV20-1 | few | TRBJ1-1 | 15 | .
CASSYGLLQPQHF | TGTGCCAGCAGTTACGGACTTCTTCAGCCCCAGCATTTT | TRBV6-2/TRBV6-3 | many | TRBJ1-5 | 13 | .
CSAIPGERYEQYF | TGCAGTGCCATCCCCGGAGAGAGATACGAGCAGTACTTC | TRBV20-1 | many | TRBJ2-7 | 13 | .
CASSLYAGASTQYF | TGTGCCAGCAGCTTATATGCGGGAGCGAGTACGCAGTATTTT | TRBV7-2 | many | TRBJ2-3 | 14 | TRBD2
CASAQGMNTEAFF | TGTGCCAGCGCGCAGGGAATGAACACTGAAGCTTTCTTT | TRBV12-3/TRBV12-4 | many | TRBJ1-1 | 13 | .
CSARRPGTRVGEQYF | TGCAGTGCCAGACGCCCCGGGACTAGAGTCGGCGAGCAGTACTTC | TRBV20-1 | many | TRBJ2-7 | 15 | TRBD2
CASSLGRPRDKAFF | TGTGCCAGCAGCTTAGGCCGGCCCCGGGATAAAGCTTTCTTT | TRBV13 | few | TRBJ1-1 | 14 | .